Presented here are 2 T cell receptor beta chains from one specimen sequenced in a study of blood T cell repertoires in COVID-19. Assay: immunoSEQ multiplex PCR; the TCRdb copy retains only in-frame clones and omits some. Of about 140,000 clones listed, about 84% are singletons. Sequencing was done on a sample of peripheral blood. These TCRs come from a human donor in a cohort sampled during active COVID-19.

V usage is TRBV9 and J usage is TRBJ2-5; TRBD2 matches 8 bases. V dropped 0 bases and J dropped 5; count of bases not matched to a gene: 6. Germline CDR1 reads SGDLS; CDR2 reads YYNGEE. The CDR3 is 15 amino acids. The CDR3 DNA reads as TGTGCCAGCAGCGTAGGGACTAGCCCCGGGGAGACCCAGTACTTC. This sequence encodes CASSVGTSPGETQYF. Full variable domain (missing parts from reference TRBV9 and TRBJ2-5): DSGVTQTPKHLITATGQRVTLRCSPRSGDLSVYWYQQSLDQGLQFLIQYYNGEERAKGNILERFSAQQFPDLHSELNLSSLELGDSALYFCASSVGTSPGETQYFGPGTRLLVL.

This CDR3 reads CASSLARPVDTQYF. Here the CDR3 DNA reads TGCGCCAGCAGCTTGGCGCGCCCCGTGGATACGCAGTATTTT. The chain recombines TRBV5-1 with TRBJ2-3; unclear D gene. The germline gives CDR1 SGHRS, CDR2 YFSETQ. The CDR3 is 14 residues long. The V and J ends lost 0 bases and 6 bases respectively, with 11 bases between them.